Each of the 5 T cell receptor beta chains below was sequenced from the same sample in a study of CD8 T cells in ankylosing spondylitis. Findings and caveats of the study: Typical of ankylosing spondylitis blood, it appeared, was a TCR beta motif of eight highly homologous variants.

TCRdb processed the 5' RACE reads anew with MiXCR; each CDR3 protein has one entry. The sample lists roughly 440,000 distinct CDR3 sequences, 17% occurring once. For these receptors, no antigen is known. Input material: blood, either unsorted or a sorted T cell fraction (not recorded which). Source of these receptors: a male donor with ankylosing spondylitis.

V is TRBV24-1 and J is TRBJ2-5; 11 bases match TRBD1. The CDR3 sequence is 18 residues long. Looked up from germline, CDR1 is KGHDR and CDR2 is SFDVKD. Trimming at V came to 3 bases and at J to 5 bases, leaving 13 bases not matched to a gene. The CDR3 DNA sequence: TGTGCCACCAGTGATCCCCGGACAGGGGGCATTTTGCAGGAGACCCAGTACTTC. This codes for CATSDPRTGGILQETQYF.

This rearrangement joins TRBV30 to TRBJ2-7; D remains ambiguous. The CDR3 is 12 amino acids. V was clipped by 5 bases and J by 3 bases, with 11 bases between them. Germline V gene sequence: CDR1 GTSNPN, CDR2 SVGIG (reference sequence). The CDR3 loop reads CAWSTEGYEQYF. The CDR3 DNA is TGTGCCTGGTCGACTGAAGGCTACGAGCAGTACTTC.

The chain links TRBV25-1 to TRBJ2-1; the match to TRBD1 covers 7 bases. The V segment lost 7 bases and the J segment 7 bases; nucleotides outside the gene matches: 1. The germline gives CDR1 MGHDK, CDR2 SYGVNS. CDR3 length equals 11 residues. In DNA form, the CDR3 reads TGTGCCAGCAACAGGGGAAATGAGCAGTTCTTC. This codes for CASNRGNEQFF.

The chain has TRBV12-3 or TRBV12-4 and TRBJ2-5; TRBD2 is a possible D gene (5 bases). V was trimmed by 5 bases and J by 2 bases, leaving 18 bases between them. The CDR3 contains 16 residues. CDR3 DNA sequence: TGTGCCAGCAGTCCTACAGCGGAGATACTTCAAGAGACCCAGTACTTC. Translating gives CASSPTAEILQETQYF.

This clonotype was picked up many times. The chain joins TRBV29-1 to TRBJ2-1, with no clear D. The germline gives CDR1 SQVTM, CDR2 ANQGSEA. The V end lost 4 bases, the J end lost 10 bases, and 11 bases lay between the germline ends. The CDR3 is 11 amino acids. This CDR3 reads CSVVPGNEQFF. The CDR3 nucleotides are TGCAGCGTTGTCCCCGGCAACGAGCAGTTCTTC.